These T cell receptor beta chains were read from a single sample in a study of monozygotic twins with cystic fibrosis. Only in-frame clones appear in the TCRdb table, and some are missing; sequencing was by immunoSEQ multiplex PCR. Of about 22,000 clones listed, over 95% are singletons. Input material: blood. The receptors were sampled from a girl aged 5-17 years with cystic fibrosis. Both conserved end residues are part of each CDR3. The D gene is left open where the match is weak. Only some rows state a clone size, as once, few, many or a class for expanded clones.

clone size	D gene	V gene	J gene	CDR3 DNA	CDR3 protein
NA	NA	TRBV27	TRBJ2-1	TGTGCCAGCAGTCCCGCCACCGCCTACAATGAGCAGTTCTTC	CASSPATAYNEQFF
NA	NA	TRBV6-6	TRBJ1-3	TGTGCCAGCGGAGCAAGGGGGGCTTCTGGAAACACCATATATTTT	CASGARGASGNTIYF
NA	TRBD1	TRBV7-6	TRBJ2-3	TGTGCCAGCAGCACAGGGGGGACTTGGATCACAGATACGCAGTATTTT	CASSTGGTWITDTQYF
NA	TRBD2	TRBV27	TRBJ2-7	TGTGCCAGCAGTTCGGGTAGGAGTAGCGGGAGAGGTGAGCAGTACTTC	CASSSGRSSGRGEQYF
few	TRBD1	TRBV7-9	TRBJ1-1	TGTGCCAGCAGCACCGATGGAGGGGGCTGGGGAAGGCCTGAAGCTTTCTTT	CASSTDGGGWGRPEAFF
NA	NA	TRBV5-1	TRBJ2-2	TGCGCCAGCAGCTTGGATAGCACCGGGGAGCTGTTTTTT	CASSLDSTGELFF
NA	NA	TRBV29-1	TRBJ2-2	TGCAGCGTTGTTCTTCAGGGGCGATCGCGCGCGAACACCGGGGAGCTGTTTTTT	CSVVLQGRSRANTGELFF
NA	TRBD2	TRBV4-2	TRBJ2-7	TGTGCCAGCAGCCCGGGGACTAGCAGATTCTACGAGCAGTACTTC	CASSPGTSRFYEQYF
NA	TRBD1	TRBV30	TRBJ1-1	TGTGCCTGGGTACCCAGGGGGCAAAAGAACACTGAAGCTTTCTTT	CAWVPRGQKNTEAFF
NA	TRBD1	TRBV7-2	TRBJ2-1	TGTGCCAGCAGCTCTAGACAGGGGGTGTGGGTCAATGAGCAGTTCTTC	CASSSRQGVWVNEQFF
NA	TRBD1	TRBV6-5	TRBJ1-3	TGTGCCAGCAGTTACATTCAGGGGGCTTCTGGAAACACCATATATTTT	CASSYIQGASGNTIYF
NA	TRBD2	TRBV4-1	TRBJ2-5	TGCGCCAGCAGCCAAGTAGCGGGGCCATCGGAGACCCAGTACTTC	CASSQVAGPSETQYF
once	NA	TRBV4-1	TRBJ2-7	TGCGCCAGCAGCCAAATTGATGGGACCTGGAGAGAGCAGTACTTC	CASSQIDGTWREQYF
NA	NA	TRBV7-9	TRBJ1-2	TGTGCCAGCAGCTTACCGGGGTACTATGGCTACACCTTC	CASSLPGYYGYTF
NA	TRBD2	TRBV19	TRBJ2-1	TGTGCCAGTAGCACCCTAGCGGGAGGGCAGTATCGATCGAATGAGCAGTTCTTC	CASSTLAGGQYRSNEQFF
NA	NA	TRBV7-2	TRBJ1-2	TGTGCCAGCAGCTTAGACGCTAACTATGGCTACACCTTC	CASSLDANYGYTF
NA	NA	TRBV6-1	TRBJ1-2	TGTGCCAGCAGTGAAGCGATGTTCAGGTTCGATGGCTACACCTTC	CASSEAMFRFDGYTF
once	TRBD2	TRBV18	TRBJ2-3	TGTGCCAGCTCAACTACTAGCGGGAGACCCACAGATACGCAGTATTTT	CASSTTSGRPTDTQYF
NA	NA	TRBV7-2	TRBJ1-5	TGTGCCAGCAGCCCCGAGGGCGGTCAGCCCCAGCATTTT	CASSPEGGQPQHF
NA	NA	TRBV10-3	TRBJ2-6	TGTGCCATCAGTGAGTCTGGAAGGGCTGGGGCCAACGTCCTGACTTTC	CAISESGRAGANVLTF
NA	TRBD1	TRBV18	TRBJ2-2	TGTGCCAGCTCACCACTTGGGACAGGGGACACCGGGGAGCTGTTTTTT	CASSPLGTGDTGELFF
NA	NA	TRBV28	TRBJ2-7	TGTGCCAGCAGCCAGGCTTGGACTTCTAGAGGGGACGAGCAGTACTTC	CASSQAWTSRGDEQYF
NA	TRBD2	TRBV5-4	TRBJ2-3	TGTGCCAGCAGCCCCCGGGGCGGGAGCATTTCGGCAGATACGCAGTATTTT	CASSPRGGSISADTQYF
NA	TRBD2	TRBV2	TRBJ2-7	TGTGCCAGCAGTGAGAGTAGCGGGGGCTACGAGCAGTACTTC	CASSESSGGYEQYF